This T cell receptor beta chain was observed in a study of Graves' ophthalmopathy and Graves' hyperthyroidism. Transcripts of RNA were the source for amplifying TCR beta CDR3 regions. HTBI primers were used in a first-round RT-PCR, which preceded a second-round multiplex PCR. TCRdb independently ran MiXCR on the multiplex PCR reads; one entry per CDR3 protein. The repertoire holds some 350,000 distinct CDR3 sequences, 17% seen once, with around 2.4% in the top ten. Study-wide points: The majority of expanded thyroid clonotypes above 0.001 frequency also occurred in blood.

This clonotype was seen many times. No antigen is known for it. The hyperthyroidism patients, aged 18 to 65, had been newly diagnosed, with under 2 months' duration. A roughly 10 ml volume of fresh peripheral blood provided the PBMCs. V gave up 4 bases and J gave up 1 base; unmatched junction bases: 6. CDR1 DFQATT and CDR2 SNEGSKA come from the germline V gene (reference sequence). The CDR3 runs to 15 residues. This TCR derives from an adult woman with stable Graves' hyperthyroidism. Input material: peripheral blood. The chain couples TRBV20-1 to TRBJ2-5; 10 positions agree with TRBD1. As DNA, the CDR3 is TGCAGTGCTACCTCCGGGACAGGGGCCCAAGAGACCCAGTACTTC. It yields the protein CSATSGTGAQETQYF.